This T cell receptor (beta chain) comes out of a study of CD8 T cells in ankylosing spondylitis. Study findings and constraints: Matched ankylosing spondylitis synovial fluid reportedly showed significant enrichment of disease-linked clones. A TCR beta motif of fewer than ten highly homologous variants seemed to mark ankylosing spondylitis blood. Reactive arthritis synovial fluid and blood were previously reported to contain some motif variants. Disease-linked clones bore a CD8+ phenotype and were relatively rare in peripheral blood.

This clonotype was seen a handful of times. Its antigen is unknown. For TCR beta, libraries came from quantitative 5'-RACE with molecular barcodes. TCRdb re-derived calls from the 5' RACE reads in MiXCR, one entry per CDR3 protein. The table records a few hundred thousand distinct CDR3 sequences, around 20% of them present only once. The CDR3 loop spans 14 amino acids. Germline lookup yields CDR1 SGHVS and CDR2 FNYEAQ. V lost 3 bases and J lost 5, with 13 bases in between. The rearrangement uses TRBV7-6 and TRBJ1-1, with D tentatively TRBD1 (6 bases). The sequence was collected from a male donor with ankylosing spondylitis. The sequencing input was blood, either unsorted or a sorted T cell fraction (not recorded which). The CDR3: CASSFSSGATEAFF. The CDR3 region has the DNA TGTGCCAGCAGCTTTTCTTCGGGGGCTACTGAAGCTTTCTTT.